This entry describes one T cell receptor beta chain. TCRdb's table, derived via immunoSEQ multiplex PCR, lists solely in-frame clones and lacks some. This table holds approximately 260,000 clones, 88% found once. These data belong to a study of blood T cell repertoires in COVID-19. This clonotype was obtained from a woman between 35 and 50 years old who had recovered from COVID-19. The sequenced material came from peripheral blood.

CDR3 DNA sequence: TGTGCCAGCAGACCCCAAGGGACTAGGGCCTACAATGAGCAGTTCTTC. Translation gives CASRPQGTRAYNEQFF. The chain recombines TRBV11-3 with TRBJ2-1, with 8 positions matching TRBD2. CDR1 and CDR2 from the germline V gene are SGHNT and YENEEA. V trimming: 6 bases; J trimming: 2 bases; junction bases outside the gene matches: 9. The CDR3 is 16 amino acids.